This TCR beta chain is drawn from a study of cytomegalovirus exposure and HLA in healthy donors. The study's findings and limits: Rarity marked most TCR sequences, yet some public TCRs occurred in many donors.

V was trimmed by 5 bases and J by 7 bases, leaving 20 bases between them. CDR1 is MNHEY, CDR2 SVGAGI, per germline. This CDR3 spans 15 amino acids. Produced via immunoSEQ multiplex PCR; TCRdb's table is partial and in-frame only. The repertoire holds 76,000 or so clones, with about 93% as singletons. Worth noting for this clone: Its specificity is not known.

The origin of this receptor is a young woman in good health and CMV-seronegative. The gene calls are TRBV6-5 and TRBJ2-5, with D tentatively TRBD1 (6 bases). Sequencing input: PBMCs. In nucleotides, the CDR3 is TGTGCCAGCAGTACCACAGGGATTTTGGGGAGGACCCAGTACTTC. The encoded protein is CASSTTGILGRTQYF.